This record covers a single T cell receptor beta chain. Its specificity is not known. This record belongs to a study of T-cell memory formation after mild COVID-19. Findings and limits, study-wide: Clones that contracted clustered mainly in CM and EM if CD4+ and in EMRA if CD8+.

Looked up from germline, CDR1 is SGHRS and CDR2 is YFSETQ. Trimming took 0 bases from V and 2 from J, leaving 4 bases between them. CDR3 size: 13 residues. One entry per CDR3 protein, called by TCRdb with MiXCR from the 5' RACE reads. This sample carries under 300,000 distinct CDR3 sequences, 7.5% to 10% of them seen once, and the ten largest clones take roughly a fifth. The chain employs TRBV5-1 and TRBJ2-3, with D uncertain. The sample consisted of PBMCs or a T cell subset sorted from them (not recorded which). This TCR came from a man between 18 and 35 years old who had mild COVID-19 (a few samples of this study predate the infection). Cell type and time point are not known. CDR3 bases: TGCGCCAGCAGCTTGGAATTCACAGATACGCAGTATTTT. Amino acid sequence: CASSLEFTDTQYF. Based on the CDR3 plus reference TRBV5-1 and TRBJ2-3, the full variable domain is KAGVTQTPRYLIKTRGQQVTLSCSPISGHRSVSWYQQTPGQGLQFLFEYFSETQRNKGNFPGRFSGRQFSNSRSEMNVSTLELGDSALYLCASSLEFTDTQYFGPGTRLTVL.